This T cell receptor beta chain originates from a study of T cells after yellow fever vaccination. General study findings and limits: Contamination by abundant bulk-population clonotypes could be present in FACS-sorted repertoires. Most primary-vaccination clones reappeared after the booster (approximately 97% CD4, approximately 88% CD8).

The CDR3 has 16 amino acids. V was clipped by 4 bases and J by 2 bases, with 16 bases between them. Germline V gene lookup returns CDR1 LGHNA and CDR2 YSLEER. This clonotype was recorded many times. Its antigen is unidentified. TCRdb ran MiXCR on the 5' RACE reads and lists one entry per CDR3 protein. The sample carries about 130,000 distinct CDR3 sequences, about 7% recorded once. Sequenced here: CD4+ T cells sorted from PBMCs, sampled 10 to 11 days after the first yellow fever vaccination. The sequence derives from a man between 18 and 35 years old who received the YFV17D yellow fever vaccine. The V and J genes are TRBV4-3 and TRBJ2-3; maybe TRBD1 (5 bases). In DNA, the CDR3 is TGCGCCAGCAGCCTCCGGACACTTCGATACACAGATACGCAGTATTTT. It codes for CASSLRTLRYTDTQYF.